Sequencing of this T cell receptor (beta chain) was carried out in a study of T cells in Graves' hyperthyroidism and ophthalmopathy. Study context: Peripheral blood was taken when the disease was first diagnosed, before any treatment began.

This clonotype was picked up many times. The antigen remains undetermined. Regions amplified from RNA transcripts were the TCR beta CDR3 regions. The primer set for the first-round RT-PCR of the TCR CDR3 was HTBI. TCRdb recomputed calls from the multiplex PCR reads with MiXCR, one row per CDR3 protein. The sample records about 560,000 distinct CDR3 sequences, roughly a sixth being singletons. The CDR3 sequence is 16 residues long. Germline V gene data show CDR1 as KGHDR and CDR2 as SFDVKD. With 3 bases removed from V and 0 bases from J, the gap between germline ends came to 12 bases. Whole-study results and caveats: Blood also carried most thyroid clonotypes expanded above 0.001.

The receptor was derived from a woman under 30 with Graves' hyperthyroidism. Sequenced: blood. The V and J genes are TRBV24-1 and TRBJ2-3, with D unclear. CDR3 coding DNA: TGTGCCACCAGTGATCGTTGGGCGGCTAGCACAGATACGCAGTATTTT. Residues: CATSDRWAASTDTQYF.